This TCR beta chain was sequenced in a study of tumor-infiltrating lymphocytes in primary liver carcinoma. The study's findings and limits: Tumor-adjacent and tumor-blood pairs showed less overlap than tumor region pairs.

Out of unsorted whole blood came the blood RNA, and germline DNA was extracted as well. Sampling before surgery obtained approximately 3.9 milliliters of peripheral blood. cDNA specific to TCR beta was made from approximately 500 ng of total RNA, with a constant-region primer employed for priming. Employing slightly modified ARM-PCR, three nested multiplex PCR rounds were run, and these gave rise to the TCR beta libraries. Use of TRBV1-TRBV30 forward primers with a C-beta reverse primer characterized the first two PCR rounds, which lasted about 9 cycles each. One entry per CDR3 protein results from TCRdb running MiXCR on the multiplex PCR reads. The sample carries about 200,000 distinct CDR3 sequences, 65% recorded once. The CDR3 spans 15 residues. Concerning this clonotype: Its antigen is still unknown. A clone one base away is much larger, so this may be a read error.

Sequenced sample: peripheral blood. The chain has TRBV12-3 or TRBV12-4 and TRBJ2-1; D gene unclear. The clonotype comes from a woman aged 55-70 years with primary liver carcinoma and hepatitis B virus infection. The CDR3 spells CASSGRVISYNDQFF. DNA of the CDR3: TGTGCCAGCAGTGGCCGGGTTATCTCCTACAATGATCAGTTCTTC.